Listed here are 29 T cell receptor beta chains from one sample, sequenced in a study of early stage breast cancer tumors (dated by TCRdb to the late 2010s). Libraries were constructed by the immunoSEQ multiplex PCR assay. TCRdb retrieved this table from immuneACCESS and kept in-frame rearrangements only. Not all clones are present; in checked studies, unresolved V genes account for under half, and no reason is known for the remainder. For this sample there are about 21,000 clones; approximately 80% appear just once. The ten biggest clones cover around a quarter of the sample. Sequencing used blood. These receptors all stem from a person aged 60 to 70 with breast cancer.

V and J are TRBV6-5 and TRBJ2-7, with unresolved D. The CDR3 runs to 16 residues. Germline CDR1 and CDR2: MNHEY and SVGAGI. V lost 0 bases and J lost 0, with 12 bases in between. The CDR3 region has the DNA TGTGCCAGCAGTTACTCGACTCTGGGCATCTCCTACGAGCAGTACTTC. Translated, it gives CASSYSTLGISYEQYF.

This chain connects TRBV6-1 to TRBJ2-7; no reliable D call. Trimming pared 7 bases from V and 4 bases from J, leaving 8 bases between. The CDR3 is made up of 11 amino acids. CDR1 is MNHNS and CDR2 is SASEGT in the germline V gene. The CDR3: CASTVAYEQYF. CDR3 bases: TGTGCCAGCACCGTGGCGTACGAGCAGTACTTC.

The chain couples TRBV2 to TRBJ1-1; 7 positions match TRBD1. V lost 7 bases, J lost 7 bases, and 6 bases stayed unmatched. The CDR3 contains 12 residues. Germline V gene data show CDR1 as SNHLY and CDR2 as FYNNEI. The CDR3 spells CASNQGEGEAFF. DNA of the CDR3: TGTGCCAGCAACCAGGGGGAGGGTGAAGCTTTCTTT.

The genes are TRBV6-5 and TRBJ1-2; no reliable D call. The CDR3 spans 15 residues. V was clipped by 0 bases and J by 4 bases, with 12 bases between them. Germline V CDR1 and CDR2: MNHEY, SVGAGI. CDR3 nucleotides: TGTGCCAGCAGTTACTCGATGGGCCAAAGCTATGGCTACACCTTC. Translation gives CASSYSMGQSYGYTF.

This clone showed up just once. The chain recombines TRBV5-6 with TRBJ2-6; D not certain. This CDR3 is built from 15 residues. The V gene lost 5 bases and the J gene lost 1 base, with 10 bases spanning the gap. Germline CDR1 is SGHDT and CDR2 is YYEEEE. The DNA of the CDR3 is TGTGCCAGCAGACTGGCATCGTCTGGGGCCAACGTCCTGACTTTC. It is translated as CASRLASSGANVLTF.

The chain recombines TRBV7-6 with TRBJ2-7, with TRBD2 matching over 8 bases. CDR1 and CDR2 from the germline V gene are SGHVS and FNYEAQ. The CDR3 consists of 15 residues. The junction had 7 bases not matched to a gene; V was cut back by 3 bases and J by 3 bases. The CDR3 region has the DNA TGTGCCAGCAGCTTTCAAGCGGGAGACAACTACGAGCAGTACTTC. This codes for CASSFQAGDNYEQYF. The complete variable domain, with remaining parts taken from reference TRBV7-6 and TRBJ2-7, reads GAGVSQSPRYKVTKRGQDVALRCDPISGHVSLYWYRQALGQGPEFLTYFNYEAQQDKSGLPNDRFSAERPEGSISTLTIQRTEQRDSAMYRCASSFQAGDNYEQYFGPGTRLTVT.

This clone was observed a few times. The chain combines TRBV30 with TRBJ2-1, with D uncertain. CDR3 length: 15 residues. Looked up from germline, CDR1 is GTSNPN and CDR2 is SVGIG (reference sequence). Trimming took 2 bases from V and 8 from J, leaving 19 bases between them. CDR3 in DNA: TGTGCCTGGAGTCCCATCGTTGGCAAGTACGATGAGCAGTTCTTC. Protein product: CAWSPIVGKYDEQFF. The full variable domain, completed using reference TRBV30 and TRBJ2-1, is SQTIHQWPATLVQPVGSPLSLECTVEGTSNPNLYWYRQAAGRGLQLLFYSVGIGQISSEVPQNLSASRPQDRQFILSSKKLLLSDSGFYLCAWSPIVGKYDEQFFGPGTRLTVL.

Here the CDR3 reads CASSLDLSGPGEQYF. As DNA, the CDR3 is TGTGCCAGCAGCTTAGATCTATCGGGGCCAGGTGAGCAGTACTTC. This sequence joins TRBV7-9 and TRBJ2-7; either TRBD1 or TRBD2 may supply D (5 bases each). Germline assignment: CDR1 SEHNR and CDR2 FQNEAQ (reference sequence). The CDR3 has 15 amino acids. V lost 1 base and J lost 7, with 17 bases in between.

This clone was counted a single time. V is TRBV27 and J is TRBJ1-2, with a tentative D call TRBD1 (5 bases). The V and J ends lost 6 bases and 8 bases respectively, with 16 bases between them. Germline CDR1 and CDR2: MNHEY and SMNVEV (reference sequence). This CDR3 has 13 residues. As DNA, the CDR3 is TGTGCCAGCAGCTCCGGGCCATCAGGGGGCTACACCTTC. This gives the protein CASSSGPSGGYTF.

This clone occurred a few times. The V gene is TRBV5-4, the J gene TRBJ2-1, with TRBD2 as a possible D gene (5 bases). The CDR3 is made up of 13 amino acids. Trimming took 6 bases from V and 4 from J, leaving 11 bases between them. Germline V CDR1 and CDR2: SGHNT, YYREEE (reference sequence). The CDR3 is CASKWAGYNEQFF. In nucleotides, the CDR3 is TGTGCCAGCAAATGGGCGGGTTACAATGAGCAGTTCTTC. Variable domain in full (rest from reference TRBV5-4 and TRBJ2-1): ETGVTQSPTHLIKTRGQQVTLRCSSQSGHNTVSWYQQALGQGPQFIFQYYREEENGRGNFPPRFSGLQFPNYSSELNVNALELDDSALYLCASKWAGYNEQFFGPGTRLTVL.

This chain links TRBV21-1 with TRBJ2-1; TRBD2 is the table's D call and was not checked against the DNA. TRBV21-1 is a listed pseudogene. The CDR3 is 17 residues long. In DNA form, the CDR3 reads TGTGCCAGCAGCAAAGGGGCTAGCGGGGGGGCTTGCAATGAGCAGTTCTTC. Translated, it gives CASSKGASGGACNEQFF.

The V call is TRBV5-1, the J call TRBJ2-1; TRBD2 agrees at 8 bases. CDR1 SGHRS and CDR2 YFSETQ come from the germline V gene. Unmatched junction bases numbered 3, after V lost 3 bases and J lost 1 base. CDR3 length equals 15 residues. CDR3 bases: TGCGCCAGCAGCTCGAGCGGGGGATCCTACAATGAGCAGTTCTTC. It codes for CASSSSGGSYNEQFF.

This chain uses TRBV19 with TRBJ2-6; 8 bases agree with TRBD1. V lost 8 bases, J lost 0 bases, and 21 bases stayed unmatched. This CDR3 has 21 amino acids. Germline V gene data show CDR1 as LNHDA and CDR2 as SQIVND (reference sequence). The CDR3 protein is CASCEAGPIGQGHSGANVLTF. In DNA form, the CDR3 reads TGTGCCAGTTGCGAGGCGGGGCCAATCGGACAGGGTCACTCTGGGGCCAACGTCCTGACTTTC.

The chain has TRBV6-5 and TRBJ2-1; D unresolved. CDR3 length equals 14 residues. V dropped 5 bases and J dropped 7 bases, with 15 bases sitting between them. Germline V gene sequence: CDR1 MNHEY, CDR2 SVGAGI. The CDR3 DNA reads TGTGCCAGCAGTCCTAATCCTATATCTAATGAGCAGTTCTTC. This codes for CASSPNPISNEQFF.

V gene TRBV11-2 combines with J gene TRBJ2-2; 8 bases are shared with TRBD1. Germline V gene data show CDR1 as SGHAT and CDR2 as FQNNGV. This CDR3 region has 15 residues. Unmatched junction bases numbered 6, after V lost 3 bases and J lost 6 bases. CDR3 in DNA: TGTGCCAGCAGCTTTCAGGGGGCGGTGTCCGGGGAGCTGTTTTTT. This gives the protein CASSFQGAVSGELFF.

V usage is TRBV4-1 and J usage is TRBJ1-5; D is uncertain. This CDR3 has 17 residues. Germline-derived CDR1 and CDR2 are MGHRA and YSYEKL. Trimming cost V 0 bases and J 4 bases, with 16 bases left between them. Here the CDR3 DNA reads TGCGCCAGCAGCCAAGAGTATTTTTTCCGGAAGAATCAGCCCCAGCATTTT. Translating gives CASSQEYFFRKNQPQHF.

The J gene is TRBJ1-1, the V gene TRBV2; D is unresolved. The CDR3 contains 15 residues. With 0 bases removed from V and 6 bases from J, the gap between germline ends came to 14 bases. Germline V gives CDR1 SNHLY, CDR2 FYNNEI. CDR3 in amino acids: CASSEARTEVAEAFF. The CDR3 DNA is TGTGCCAGCAGTGAAGCAAGGACCGAGGTTGCTGAAGCTTTCTTT.

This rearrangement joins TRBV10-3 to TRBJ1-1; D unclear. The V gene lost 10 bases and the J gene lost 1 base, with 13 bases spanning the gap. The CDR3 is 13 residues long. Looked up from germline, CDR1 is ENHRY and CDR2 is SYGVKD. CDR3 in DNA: TGTGCCACGTATCCCCTCAGGAACACTGAAGCTTTCTTT. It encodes CATYPLRNTEAFF.

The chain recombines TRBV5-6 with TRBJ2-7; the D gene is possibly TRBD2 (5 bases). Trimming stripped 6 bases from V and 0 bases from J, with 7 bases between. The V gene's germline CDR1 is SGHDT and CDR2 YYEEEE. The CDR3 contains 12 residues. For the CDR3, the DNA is TGTGCCAGCACCGGGAACTCCTACGAGCAGTACTTC. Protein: CASTGNSYEQYF.

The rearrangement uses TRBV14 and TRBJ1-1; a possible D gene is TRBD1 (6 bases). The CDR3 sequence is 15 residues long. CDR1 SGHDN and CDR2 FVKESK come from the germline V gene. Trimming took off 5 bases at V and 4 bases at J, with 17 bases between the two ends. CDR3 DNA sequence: TGTGCCAGCAGCAAGTATCTTACAGGGTTCACTGAAGCTTTCTTT. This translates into CASSKYLTGFTEAFF.

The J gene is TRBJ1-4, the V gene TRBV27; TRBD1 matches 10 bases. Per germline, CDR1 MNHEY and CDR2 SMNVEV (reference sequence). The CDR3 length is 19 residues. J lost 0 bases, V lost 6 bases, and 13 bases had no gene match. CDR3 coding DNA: TGTGCCAGCAGGGAAGCGCCGGGACAGGGGTGGGCAACTAATGAAAAACTGTTTTTT. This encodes CASREAPGQGWATNEKLFF.

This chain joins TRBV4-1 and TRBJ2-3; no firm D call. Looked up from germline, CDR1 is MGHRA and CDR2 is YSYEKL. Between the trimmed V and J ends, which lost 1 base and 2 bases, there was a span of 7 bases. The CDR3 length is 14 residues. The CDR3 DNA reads TGCGCCAGCAGCCAAGGGCGGAACACAGATACGCAGTATTTT. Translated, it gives CASSQGRNTDTQYF.

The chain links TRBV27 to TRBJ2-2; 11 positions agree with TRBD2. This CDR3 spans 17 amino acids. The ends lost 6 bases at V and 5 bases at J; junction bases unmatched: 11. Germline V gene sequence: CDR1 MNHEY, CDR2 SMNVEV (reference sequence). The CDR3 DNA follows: TGTGCCAGCAGCCTCCTCATTAGCGGGGGGGCAACCGGGGAGCTGTTTTTT. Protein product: CASSLLISGGATGELFF.

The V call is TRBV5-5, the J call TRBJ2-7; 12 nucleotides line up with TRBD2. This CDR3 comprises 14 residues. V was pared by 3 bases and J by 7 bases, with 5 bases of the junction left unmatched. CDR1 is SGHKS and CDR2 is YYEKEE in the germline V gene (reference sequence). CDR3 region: CASSSSGLAGEQYF. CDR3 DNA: TGTGCCAGCAGCTCCTCCGGACTAGCGGGGGAGCAGTACTTC.

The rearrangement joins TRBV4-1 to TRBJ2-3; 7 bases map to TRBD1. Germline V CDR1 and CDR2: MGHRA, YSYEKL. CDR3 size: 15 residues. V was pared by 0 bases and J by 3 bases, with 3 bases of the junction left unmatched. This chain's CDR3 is CASSQDGTATDTQYF. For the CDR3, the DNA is TGCGCCAGCAGCCAAGATGGGACAGCGACAGATACGCAGTATTTT.

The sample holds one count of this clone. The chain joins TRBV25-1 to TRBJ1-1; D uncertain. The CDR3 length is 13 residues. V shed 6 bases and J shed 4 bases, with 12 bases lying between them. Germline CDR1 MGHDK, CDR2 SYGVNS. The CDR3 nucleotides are TGTGCCAGCAGAGGACGGTTGGGCACTGAAGCTTTCTTT. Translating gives CASRGRLGTEAFF.

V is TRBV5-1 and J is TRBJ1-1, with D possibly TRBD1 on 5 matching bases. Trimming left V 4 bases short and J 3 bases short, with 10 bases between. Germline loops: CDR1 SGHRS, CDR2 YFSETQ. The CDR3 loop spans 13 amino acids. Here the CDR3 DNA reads TGCGCCAGCAGCCAGCAGGGATACACTGAAGCTTTCTTT. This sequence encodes CASSQQGYTEAFF.

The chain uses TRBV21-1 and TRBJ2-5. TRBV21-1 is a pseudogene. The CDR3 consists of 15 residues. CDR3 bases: TGTGCCAGCAGCTCCCTGCTGAGGGGCTGGGAGACCCAGTACTTC. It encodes CASSSLLRGWETQYF.

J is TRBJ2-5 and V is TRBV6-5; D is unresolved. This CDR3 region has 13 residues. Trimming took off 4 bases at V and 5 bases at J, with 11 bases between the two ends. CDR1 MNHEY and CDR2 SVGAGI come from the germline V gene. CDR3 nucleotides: TGTGCCAGCAGTTCCCTCCTTCGGGAGACCCAGTACTTC. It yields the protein CASSSLLRETQYF.